Listed below are T cell receptor beta chains from one sample, sequenced in a study of cytomegalovirus exposure and HLA in healthy donors. TCRdb keeps only in-frame clones here, not all; method: immunoSEQ multiplex PCR. The sample contains about 130,000 clones, roughly 78% of which appear only once. Sequencing input: PBMCs. The receptors here all came from a man aged 40-49 years in good health and CMV-seronegative. CDR3s include the opening cysteine and the closing phenylalanine or tryptophan. Each record gives: D gene, V gene, J gene, clone size, CDR3 DNA, CDR3 protein. D genes are given only for firm matches. Expanded clones get a size class; other rows say once, few or many, or leave the size out.

d_gene: TRBD1; v_gene: TRBV7-8; j_gene: TRBJ1-1; abundance: -; CDR3nt: TGTGCCAGCACCTCACAGGGGGTGAACACTGAAGCTTTCTTT; CDR3aa: CASTSQGVNTEAFF
d_gene: -; v_gene: TRBV29-1; j_gene: TRBJ1-1; abundance: -; CDR3nt: TGCAGCTCCAGGGGAGGGAGTGGGAACACTGAAGCTTTCTTT; CDR3aa: CSSRGGSGNTEAFF
d_gene: -; v_gene: TRBV6-1; j_gene: TRBJ1-2; abundance: -; CDR3nt: TGTGCCAGCAGCGAAGACAGCTATGGCTACACCTTC; CDR3aa: CASSEDSYGYTF
d_gene: -; v_gene: TRBV5-6; j_gene: TRBJ1-1; abundance: -; CDR3nt: TGTGCCAGCAGCTTGGGACAGAAGAACACTGAAGCTTTCTTT; CDR3aa: CASSLGQKNTEAFF
d_gene: TRBD1; v_gene: TRBV19; j_gene: TRBJ1-2; abundance: -; CDR3nt: TGTGCCAGTAGCCCCCCCACAGGGGGCTATGGCTACACCTTC; CDR3aa: CASSPPTGGYGYTF
d_gene: -; v_gene: TRBV5-1; j_gene: TRBJ2-2; abundance: once; CDR3nt: TGCGCCAGCAGCTTGATGGCGGCCGTGAACACCGGGGAGCTGTTTTTT; CDR3aa: CASSLMAAVNTGELFF
d_gene: TRBD1; v_gene: TRBV5-4; j_gene: TRBJ1-1; abundance: -; CDR3nt: TGTGCCAGCAAACAGGGGGCCATGAACACTGAAGCTTTCTTT; CDR3aa: CASKQGAMNTEAFF
d_gene: -; v_gene: TRBV2; j_gene: TRBJ2-7; abundance: few; CDR3nt: TGTGCCAGCAGTGCCCAGGTACCCTACGAGCAGTACTTC; CDR3aa: CASSAQVPYEQYF
d_gene: -; v_gene: TRBV10-3; j_gene: TRBJ2-1; abundance: -; CDR3nt: TGTGCCATCAGCGCCGGGACTCCGCTTGATGAGCAGTTCTTC; CDR3aa: CAISAGTPLDEQFF
d_gene: TRBD2; v_gene: TRBV7-2; j_gene: TRBJ2-5; abundance: -; CDR3nt: TGTGCCAGCAGCTTAGCCGGGACTAAGTACCAAGAGACCCAGTACTTC; CDR3aa: CASSLAGTKYQETQYF
d_gene: TRBD1; v_gene: TRBV5-1; j_gene: TRBJ1-5; abundance: -; CDR3nt: TGCGCCAGCAGCTTGACAGGGGCGACCAATCAGCCCCAGCATTTT; CDR3aa: CASSLTGATNQPQHF
d_gene: TRBD2; v_gene: TRBV5-1; j_gene: TRBJ2-6; abundance: once; CDR3nt: TGCGCCAGCAGCTTTACTAGCGGGGGGGCCTCTGGGGCCAACGTCCTGACTTTC; CDR3aa: CASSFTSGGASGANVLTF
d_gene: -; v_gene: TRBV10-3; j_gene: TRBJ1-2; abundance: -; CDR3nt: TGTGCCATCAGCGCTACCGCGAACTATGGCTACACCTTC; CDR3aa: CAISATANYGYTF
d_gene: -; v_gene: TRBV28; j_gene: TRBJ2-7; abundance: few; CDR3nt: TGTGCCAGCAGTTTAGGGCGTCGTGGAACCTACGAGCAGTACTTC; CDR3aa: CASSLGRRGTYEQYF
d_gene: -; v_gene: TRBV6-1; j_gene: TRBJ1-2; abundance: few; CDR3nt: TGTGCCAGCAGCCCCCGGGGGGAAGGCTACACCTTC; CDR3aa: CASSPRGEGYTF
d_gene: -; v_gene: TRBV27; j_gene: TRBJ2-7; abundance: once; CDR3nt: TGTGCCAGCAGTTTAACCCCTACCTACGAGCAGTACTTC; CDR3aa: CASSLTPTYEQYF
d_gene: -; v_gene: TRBV9; j_gene: TRBJ1-1; abundance: -; CDR3nt: TGTGCCAGCAGCGTACTATCAGGGAACACTGAAGCTTTCTTT; CDR3aa: CASSVLSGNTEAFF
d_gene: -; v_gene: TRBV19; j_gene: TRBJ2-4; abundance: -; CDR3nt: TGTGCCAGTAGTATAGTAGGGGCCGGCATTCAGTACTTC; CDR3aa: CASSIVGAGIQYF
d_gene: TRBD1; v_gene: TRBV6-5; j_gene: TRBJ2-7; abundance: -; CDR3nt: TGTGCCAGCAGTTACTCGGGACAGGGGTACGACGAGCAGTACTTC; CDR3aa: CASSYSGQGYDEQYF
d_gene: TRBD2; v_gene: TRBV14; j_gene: TRBJ2-7; abundance: -; CDR3nt: TGTGCCAGCAGCCAACTAGCGGGGGGCCCCTGGGGCATAGACGAGCAGTACTTC; CDR3aa: CASSQLAGGPWGIDEQYF
d_gene: -; v_gene: TRBV19; j_gene: TRBJ1-4; abundance: -; CDR3nt: TGTGCCAGTAGTAAGGGGTTTACTAATGAAAAACTGTTTTTT; CDR3aa: CASSKGFTNEKLFF
d_gene: -; v_gene: TRBV5-1; j_gene: TRBJ1-1; abundance: once; CDR3nt: TGCGCCAGCAGCAAACAGGGCACTGAAGCTTTCTTT; CDR3aa: CASSKQGTEAFF
d_gene: TRBD1; v_gene: TRBV11-1; j_gene: TRBJ1-2; abundance: -; CDR3nt: TGTGCCAGCAGCTTAAACCGACAGGGAGGCTATGGCTACACCTTC; CDR3aa: CASSLNRQGGYGYTF
d_gene: TRBD1; v_gene: TRBV10-3; j_gene: TRBJ1-4; abundance: -; CDR3nt: TGTGCCATCAACACAGGGGCCCTGGATGAAAAACTGTTTTTT; CDR3aa: CAINTGALDEKLFF
d_gene: -; v_gene: TRBV6-5; j_gene: TRBJ1-2; abundance: -; CDR3nt: TGTGCCAGCAGTTACTCCTACGCCTATTCTAACTATGGCTACACCTTC; CDR3aa: CASSYSYAYSNYGYTF
d_gene: TRBD2; v_gene: TRBV10-3; j_gene: TRBJ2-7; abundance: -; CDR3nt: TGTGCCACTCTAGCGGGGGGCTCCTACGAGCAGTACTTC; CDR3aa: CATLAGGSYEQYF
d_gene: TRBD2; v_gene: TRBV7-7; j_gene: TRBJ2-1; abundance: -; CDR3nt: TGTGCCAGCAGCCGCACCACGGCGGGAGGAGCGAATTACAATGAGCAGTTCTTC; CDR3aa: CASSRTTAGGANYNEQFF
d_gene: TRBD1; v_gene: TRBV19; j_gene: TRBJ1-1; abundance: -; CDR3nt: TGTGCCAGTAGTATATCCGGGACAGACATGAACACTGAAGCTTTCTTT; CDR3aa: CASSISGTDMNTEAFF
d_gene: -; v_gene: TRBV4-1; j_gene: TRBJ2-7; abundance: -; CDR3nt: TGCGCCAGCAGCCAAGATCAGCTCCCCGGGACAAGCTACGAGCAGTACTTC; CDR3aa: CASSQDQLPGTSYEQYF
d_gene: -; v_gene: TRBV5-1; j_gene: TRBJ2-3; abundance: -; CDR3nt: TGCGCCAGCAGCGGAGGGGCTACTAGCACAGATACGCAGTATTTT; CDR3aa: CASSGGATSTDTQYF
d_gene: TRBD2; v_gene: TRBV7-9; j_gene: TRBJ2-3; abundance: -; CDR3nt: TGTGCCAGCAGCTTAAAAGGCCAGCGGGAGGGCCGAGGAGATACGCAGTATTTT; CDR3aa: CASSLKGQREGRGDTQYF
d_gene: TRBD2; v_gene: TRBV7-9; j_gene: TRBJ2-1; abundance: -; CDR3nt: TGTGCCAGCAGCTCCACGGGCGGGAGAGTCCTCTTC; CDR3aa: CASSSTGGRVLF
d_gene: -; v_gene: TRBV6-4; j_gene: TRBJ2-2; abundance: -; CDR3nt: TGTGCCAGCAGTGACACTGGACACCCCACCGGGGAGCTGTTTTTT; CDR3aa: CASSDTGHPTGELFF
d_gene: -; v_gene: TRBV2; j_gene: TRBJ1-3; abundance: -; CDR3nt: TGTGCCAGCAGTTATCAACCGACAGACTCGGGAAACACCATATATTTT; CDR3aa: CASSYQPTDSGNTIYF
d_gene: -; v_gene: TRBV15; j_gene: TRBJ2-7; abundance: -; CDR3nt: TGTGCCACCAGCAGCAACGTTGGGGCACCCTACGAGCAGTACTTC; CDR3aa: CATSSNVGAPYEQYF
d_gene: -; v_gene: TRBV18; j_gene: TRBJ1-4; abundance: -; CDR3nt: TGTGCCAGCTCACCAACGGCCGCGGGCGGCGAAAAACTGTTTTTT; CDR3aa: CASSPTAAGGEKLFF
d_gene: -; v_gene: TRBV28; j_gene: TRBJ1-1; abundance: -; CDR3nt: TGTGCCAGCAGAGAGGGGGGGGCGAACACTGAAGCTTTCTTT; CDR3aa: CASREGGANTEAFF
d_gene: TRBD1; v_gene: TRBV5-4; j_gene: TRBJ2-1; abundance: -; CDR3nt: TGTGCCAGCAGCCCGGTACAGGGGGCCGACAATGAGCAGTTCTTC; CDR3aa: CASSPVQGADNEQFF
d_gene: TRBD2; v_gene: TRBV5-1; j_gene: TRBJ2-3; abundance: -; CDR3nt: TGCGCCAGCAGCCCAGCTAGCGGGGGACCTAGCACAGATACGCAGTATTTT; CDR3aa: CASSPASGGPSTDTQYF
d_gene: TRBD1; v_gene: TRBV2; j_gene: TRBJ2-2; abundance: -; CDR3nt: TGTGCCAGCAGGGACAGGGGGCTTACCGGGGAGCTGTTTTTT; CDR3aa: CASRDRGLTGELFF
d_gene: TRBD1; v_gene: TRBV7-3; j_gene: TRBJ1-5; abundance: -; CDR3nt: TGTGCCAGCAGCTTTAATTCGGGACAGCTCGCCAAGGGTAGCAATCAGCCCCAGCATTTT; CDR3aa: CASSFNSGQLAKGSNQPQHF